A selection of T cell receptor beta chains follows, all from one sample in a study of blood T cell repertoires in COVID-19. Sequenced by immunoSEQ multiplex PCR; TCRdb stores in-frame clones only, minus some. The sample gives 100,000 to 140,000 clones, around nine tenths of which show up once; 1% to 1.5% is in the top ten. Sample: peripheral blood. These receptors came from a woman in her thirties with acute or convalescent COVID-19. Each CDR3 is given with its conserved first and last residue. Each record gives: V gene, D gene, clone size, J gene, CDR3 protein, CDR3 DNA. The D gene is left open where the match is weak. Some rows mark clone size as missing; the rest say once, few, many or name a class of expanded clone.

v_call: TRBV4-2; d_call: -; clone_size: -; j_call: TRBJ1-3; cdr3_aa: CASSQESSGNTIYF; cdr3_nt: TGTGCCAGCAGCCAAGAGAGCTCTGGAAACACCATATATTTT
v_call: TRBV2; d_call: TRBD1; clone_size: -; j_call: TRBJ2-7; cdr3_aa: CAIVSPSGQGPGLEQYF; cdr3_nt: TGTGCCATCGTTTCACCCTCAGGACAGGGTCCAGGTCTCGAGCAGTACTTC
v_call: TRBV5-5; d_call: -; clone_size: once; j_call: TRBJ2-7; cdr3_aa: CASSLAGSPRTYEQYF; cdr3_nt: TGTGCCAGCAGCTTGGCGGGGAGCCCACGGACCTACGAGCAGTACTTC
v_call: TRBV25-1; d_call: -; clone_size: -; j_call: TRBJ1-2; cdr3_aa: CASMRGDRGYTF; cdr3_nt: TGTGCCAGCATGCGGGGGGATCGTGGCTACACCTTC
v_call: TRBV11-3; d_call: -; clone_size: -; j_call: TRBJ1-2; cdr3_aa: CASSPGHFYGYTF; cdr3_nt: TGTGCCAGCAGCCCTGGACACTTCTATGGCTACACCTTC
v_call: TRBV19; d_call: TRBD1; clone_size: -; j_call: TRBJ1-3; cdr3_aa: CASSRTGQTGNTIYF; cdr3_nt: TGTGCCAGTTCCCGGACAGGGCAAACTGGAAACACCATATATTTT
v_call: TRBV6-5; d_call: TRBD1; clone_size: once; j_call: TRBJ1-5; cdr3_aa: CASSYYRGWEPQHF; cdr3_nt: TGTGCCAGCAGTTATTACAGGGGGTGGGAGCCCCAGCATTTT
v_call: TRBV6-2/TRBV6-3; d_call: -; clone_size: -; j_call: TRBJ2-1; cdr3_aa: CASSYYTGGSGLGFAYNEQFF; cdr3_nt: TGTGCCAGCAGTTACTATACAGGGGGCTCGGGACTAGGGTTCGCCTACAATGAGCAGTTCTTC
v_call: TRBV4-3; d_call: TRBD1; clone_size: -; j_call: TRBJ1-2; cdr3_aa: CASSPRDRYVYGYTF; cdr3_nt: TGCGCCAGCAGCCCCCGGGACAGATACGTTTATGGCTACACCTTC
v_call: TRBV7-2; d_call: -; clone_size: -; j_call: TRBJ2-2; cdr3_aa: CASSLVLAGAGGELFF; cdr3_nt: TGTGCCAGCAGCTTAGTTCTTGCGGGGGCTGGCGGGGAGCTGTTTTTT
v_call: TRBV9; d_call: -; clone_size: -; j_call: TRBJ2-1; cdr3_aa: CASSMGRAVKQFF; cdr3_nt: TGTGCCAGCAGCATGGGGAGAGCGGTGAAGCAGTTCTTC
v_call: TRBV6-2/TRBV6-3; d_call: TRBD2; clone_size: -; j_call: TRBJ2-2; cdr3_aa: CASSYLLAAGHNTGELFF; cdr3_nt: TGTGCCAGCAGTTACCTCCTAGCGGCCGGCCATAACACCGGGGAGCTGTTTTTT
v_call: TRBV6-4; d_call: -; clone_size: -; j_call: TRBJ2-2; cdr3_aa: CASSEETGNTGELFF; cdr3_nt: TGTGCCAGCAGTGAAGAGACAGGGAACACCGGGGAGCTGTTTTTT
v_call: TRBV9; d_call: -; clone_size: -; j_call: TRBJ1-1; cdr3_aa: CASSVEIYTEAFF; cdr3_nt: TGTGCCAGCAGCGTTGAGATTTACACTGAAGCTTTCTTT
v_call: TRBV7-2; d_call: -; clone_size: -; j_call: TRBJ2-2; cdr3_aa: CASSPQATTGELFF; cdr3_nt: TGTGCCAGCAGCCCCCAGGCGACCACCGGGGAGCTGTTTTTT
v_call: TRBV15; d_call: TRBD2; clone_size: -; j_call: TRBJ2-1; cdr3_aa: CATRGGDYDNEQFF; cdr3_nt: TGTGCCACCAGAGGTGGGGACTACGACAATGAGCAGTTCTTC
v_call: TRBV27; d_call: TRBD1; clone_size: -; j_call: TRBJ2-7; cdr3_aa: CASSPTLARGLNEQYF; cdr3_nt: TGTGCCAGCAGTCCCACGTTGGCCAGGGGGCTAAACGAGCAGTACTTC
v_call: TRBV7-5; d_call: -; clone_size: -; j_call: TRBJ2-2; cdr3_aa: CARRMRVLPGQEAGELFF; cdr3_nt: TGTGCCAGAAGAATGAGGGTACTCCCGGGACAGGAGGCCGGGGAGCTGTTTTTT
v_call: TRBV7-9; d_call: TRBD1; clone_size: -; j_call: TRBJ2-7; cdr3_aa: CASSLGGQGREQYF; cdr3_nt: TGTGCCAGCAGCCTAGGAGGACAGGGACGTGAGCAGTACTTC
v_call: TRBV6-5; d_call: -; clone_size: -; j_call: TRBJ2-1; cdr3_aa: CASSYKDTNEQFF; cdr3_nt: TGTGCCAGCAGTTACAAGGACACCAATGAGCAGTTCTTC